This record covers a single T cell receptor beta chain. No cognate antigen has been identified for it. Within one base of it there is no much larger clone, and no base qualities were kept. One collaborating source in Seattle enrolled patients during active infection and followed them longitudinally through the course of disease. Collaborating institutions collected whole blood in K2EDTA tubes following their own protocols. Collaborator samples were shipped for TCRbeta analysis as frozen whole blood, isolated PBMCs, or DNA extracted from either sample type. This entry is derived from a study of blood T cell repertoires in COVID-19 (dated by TCRdb to the early 2020s). About the investigation overall: Samples from collaborators originated in the United States, Italy and Spain and spanned both the acute and convalescent phases of COVID-19. The material from the prospective study consisted of cDNA or gDNA derived from T cells, B-cell-depleted T cells, or PBMCs. The dataset comprised deeply sampled blood TCRbeta repertoires from subjects exposed to, actively infected with, or recovered from COVID-19. The repertoires were made available in a free public database intended to serve as a resource for research on the immune response to SARS-CoV-2. Samples were obtained from the ongoing ImmuneRACE study (first 160 participants) and from about 1,300 subjects provided by 6 global collaborators. A de-identified subject ID, COVID-19 status, age in years and sex were almost always included in the sample metadata. HLA class I and class II types, where available, came from metadata supplied by the sample provider rather than from assay-based typing. The research as a whole found: Clinical and demographic metadata were provided uncurated, with the amount varying by source and participant.

From the germline V gene (reference sequence), CDR1 is LNHDA and CDR2 is SQIVND. V lost 10 bases and J lost 1 base, and the count of bases not matched to a germline gene is 10. Inclusive of the bounding cysteine and phenylalanine, the CDR3 is 16 residues long. Only the CDR3 part of the read is kept: 48 bases, read in frame from the first base. TCRbeta CDR3 regions were amplified from genomic DNA by means of the immunoSEQ Assay, a bias-controlled multiplex PCR. In the authors' own workflow: Within the assay, amplification of reference gene primers was used to estimate how many nucleated cells each sample contained. To quantify the absolute abundance of each unique TCRbeta CDR3 rearrangement, sequence reads were collapsed and filtered. Productive Simpson clonality was computed per sample as the square root of Simpson's diversity index over productive rearrangements. TCRdb took over this immuneACCESS table, retaining in-frame rearrangements with V and J assigned. Such tables are incomplete; in checked studies, under half of the missing clones stem from an unresolved V gene, and the remainder is unexplained. D and trimming come from the DNA, and the V and J calls and clone size come from that table. The sample records about 250,000 clones, roughly 88% of which are singletons. The ten most abundant clones make up around 1% of the sample.

Recombination linked TRBV19 to TRBJ2-3; 11 bases in the junction line up with TRBD2. The clonotype originates from a human donor with COVID-19, enrolled during active disease. The donor label of this sample is uncertain. The specimen sequenced was peripheral blood. The DNA sequence is given as TGTGCCACCGTTCCACTAGCGGGAGTAGGCACAGATACGCAGTATTTT. Translated, this gives CATVPLAGVGTDTQYF.